The sequence of this TCR beta chain was determined in a study of graft-versus-host responses after intestinal transplantation. The CDR3 spans 15 residues. V shed 4 bases and J shed 4 bases, with 16 bases lying between them. Germline values: CDR1 SGHNT, CDR2 YYREEE (reference sequence). Clones were sequenced by immunoSEQ multiplex PCR, and TCRdb holds only the in-frame ones, with some missing. The sample contains 6,500 to 7,500 clones, about 22% of which appear only once. The table lists this clone with a few counts. Sequenced material: alloreactive CD4+ T cells from a mixed lymphocyte reaction culture, taken before transplantation. Subset described: CFSE-low proliferating T cells sorted from approximately six-day pre-transplant mixed lymphocyte reaction (GvH or HvG direction). This receptor was taken from a human patient who was an organ donor for intestinal transplantation. The rearrangement links TRBV5-4 to TRBJ2-3; TRBD2 is a possible D gene (5 bases). CDR3 amino acids: CASSQELVGPDTQYF. As DNA, the CDR3 is TGTGCCAGCAGCCAAGAACTAGTTGGTCCAGATACGCAGTATTTT.